This record covers a single T cell receptor beta chain. The data were obtained in a study of blood T cell repertoires in COVID-19. Study context: Acute-phase and convalescent COVID-19 samples originated in the United States, Italy and Spain. The analysed material was cDNA or gDNA that came from T cells, B-cell-depleted T cells, or PBMCs.

It was during active infection that Seattle patients were enrolled and then longitudinally followed. How the authors handled the data: Counts of nucleated cells, estimated from reference gene primer amplification, were obtained. Here immunoSEQ multiplex PCR was the method, and the copy in TCRdb shows in-frame clones only, minus some. For V, J and clone size, that table is used; D and trimming come from the DNA. This table holds tens of thousands of clones, about 83% found once. This receptor was taken from a man aged 50 or older with COVID-19, enrolled during active disease. Source material: peripheral blood.

CDR3: CAWRTTGNSYEQYF. In nucleotides, the CDR3 is TGTGCCTGGAGGACGACAGGGAACTCCTACGAGCAGTACTTC. The rearrangement uses TRBV30 and TRBJ2-7, with TRBD1 matching 7 bases. This CDR3 has 14 residues. V shed 3 bases, J shed 0 bases, and the junction held 5 bases outside the gene matches. Germline V gene lookup returns CDR1 GTSNPN and CDR2 SVGIG (reference sequence).